This TCR beta chain was sequenced for a study of blood T cells in healthy people across ages. Study results and limitations: A roughly linear fall in TCR beta diversity per million T cells was seen with increasing age. TCR beta diversity was tightly associated with the proportion of naive T cells.

Comments on this clonotype: Its cognate antigen is unknown.

Per germline, CDR1 SGHTA and CDR2 FQGNSA. There are 15 residues in the CDR3. After removal of 4 bases from V and 11 bases from J, the junction contained 16 bases not matched to a gene. Drawn from each donor were around 10 milliliters of peripheral blood. For the second PCR, which ran for about 7 to 11 cycles, a sample-barcoded 5' primer and a J-beta primer mix were used. Each CDR3 protein gets one entry after TCRdb re-called the 5' RACE reads with MiXCR. Counted here are 730,000 or so distinct CDR3 sequences, roughly two fifths occurring once; the ten biggest clones make up around 32%. Sequencing was carried out using blood. The rearrangement links TRBV7-2 to TRBJ2-5, with 7 positions matching TRBD2. The sequence was collected from a man older than 75 in good health. The DNA of the CDR3 is TGTGCCAGCAGCTCCCTCGGGGTAGCGGGTTCCTCTCAGTACTTC. This gives the protein CASSSLGVAGSSQYF.